This is a list of T cell receptor beta chains from one sample in a study of read filtering for tumor transcriptome and immune sequencing. TCRdb passed the reads through MiXCR, listing each CDR3 protein once. Of 40,000 to 50,000 distinct CDR3 sequences listed, roughly 13% were seen once; the top ten hold 30%. Sample: a population of CD138-negative cells sorted from bone marrow. Source of these receptors: a donor at least 40 years old with multiple myeloma. The CDR3 runs from the conserved cysteine through the conserved F or W. The D gene is left open where the match is weak. Sizes are listed as how often the clone was seen (once, few, many) or a class if it is expanded.

len,j_gene,v_gene,d_gene,abundance,CDR3aa,CDR3nt
17,TRBJ2-2,TRBV11-2,TRBD2,few,CASSLGGLVPNTGELFF,TGTGCCAGCAGCTTAGGGGGACTAGTCCCCAACACCGGGGAGCTGTTTTTT
13,TRBJ2-7,TRBV9,NA,many,CASSVSRAHEQYF,TGTGCCAGCAGCGTAAGCAGGGCCCACGAGCAGTACTTC
18,TRBJ1-5,TRBV20-1,NA,many,CSASSVGRGRGINQPQHF,TGCAGTGCTAGTAGTGTCGGACGGGGCCGGGGTATAAATCAGCCCCAGCATTTT
16,TRBJ1-1,TRBV18,NA,many,CASSPPMGQGNTEAFF,TGTGCCAGCTCACCACCGATGGGGCAGGGGAACACTGAAGCTTTCTTT
14,TRBJ1-2,TRBV19,NA,many,CASSISPGNYGYTF,TGTGCCAGTAGTATATCTCCAGGGAACTATGGCTACACCTTC
14,TRBJ2-7,TRBV19,NA,many,CASSSGGGASEQYF,TGTGCCAGTAGTTCCGGAGGAGGGGCAAGCGAGCAGTACTTC
14,TRBJ2-3,TRBV20-1,NA,many,CSARGNSRVDTQYF,TGCAGTGCTAGAGGAAACTCCCGTGTAGATACGCAGTATTTT
13,TRBJ2-7,TRBV13,NA,many,CASSPRAAYEQYF,TGTGCCAGCAGCCCCCGGGCAGCCTACGAGCAGTACTTC
14,TRBJ2-5,TRBV7-9,NA,many,CASSLRQDQETQYF,TGTGCCAGCAGCCTACGACAGGACCAAGAGACCCAGTACTTC
15,TRBJ2-1,TRBV20-1,NA,once,CSALSPTHSFNEQFF,TGCAGCGCTCTTTCCCCGACGCACTCCTTCAATGAGCAGTTCTTC
14,TRBJ2-2,TRBV6-2/TRBV6-3,NA,many,CASSYSRGTGELFF,TGTGCCAGCAGTTACTCTCGGGGAACCGGGGAGCTGTTTTTT
19,TRBJ2-3,TRBV2,TRBD2,many,CASRAGTSGRAPSTDTQYF,TGTGCCAGCAGGGCCGGGACTAGCGGGAGGGCCCCAAGCACAGATACGCAGTATTTT
11,TRBJ2-7,TRBV20-1,NA,many,CSAEFSYEQYF,TGCAGTGCGGAGTTTTCCTACGAGCAGTACTTC
14,TRBJ2-3,TRBV12-3/TRBV12-4,NA,many,CASVRAPSTDTQYF,TGTGCCAGTGTAAGAGCCCCTAGCACAGATACGCAGTATTTT
13,TRBJ1-5,TRBV28,NA,many,CATLPGGNQPQHF,TGTGCCACCCTCCCGGGAGGGAATCAGCCCCAGCATTTT